Each of the 23 T cell receptor beta chains below was sequenced from the same sample in a study of Ad26.COV2.S vaccination and SARS-CoV-2 variants. Sample treatment: some 19 received Ad26.COV2.S at low or high dose, single or two shots; about 5 received placebo; per-sample allocation not given. Samples were taken on day 63 after the first vaccine or placebo injection. Clones were read by immunoSEQ multiplex PCR, and TCRdb kept only the in-frame ones, dropping some. The profile shows 300,000 to 350,000 clones, 75% to 90% of them singletons. The sample here was peripheral blood, taken in a trial of Ad26.COV2.S vaccine versus placebo. These receptors originate from a person between 18 and 59 years old who received the Ad26.COV2.S COVID-19 vaccine or a placebo.

The V gene is TRBV6-1, the J gene TRBJ2-7, with 7 bases fitting TRBD2. The germline gives CDR1 MNHNS, CDR2 SASEGT. V dropped 0 bases and J dropped 7; count of bases not matched to a gene: 6. This CDR3 is 14 amino acids long. Here the CDR3 reads CASSEAGGAREQYF. DNA of the CDR3: TGTGCCAGCAGTGAAGCGGGAGGGGCCCGGGAGCAGTACTTC.

This clone has only one observation. The chain joins TRBV30 to TRBJ2-5; 7 bases align to TRBD1. CDR3 length: 14 amino acids. V was clipped by 2 bases and J by 2 bases; unmatched bases: 5. Germline values: CDR1 GTSNPN, CDR2 SVGIG (reference sequence). For the CDR3, the DNA is TGTGCCTGGAGTACCGGGACAGAACAAGAGACCCAGTACTTC. As protein: CAWSTGTEQETQYF.

The V gene is TRBV10-3, the J gene TRBJ1-1; tentative D call: TRBD1 (5 bases). In germline, CDR1 is ENHRY, CDR2 SYGVKD. Trimming took 5 bases from V and 1 from J, leaving 8 bases between them. The CDR3 sequence is 13 residues long. The CDR3 spells CAISSDRNTEAFF. DNA of the CDR3: TGTGCCATCAGTTCTGACAGGAACACTGAAGCTTTCTTT.

In its sample, this clone was seen many times. The J gene is TRBJ1-5, the V gene TRBV23-1; the match to TRBD1 covers 8 bases. TRBV23-1 qualifies as an ORF whose function is uncertain. The V and J ends lost 3 bases and 2 bases, in that order; junction bases with no gene match: 15. This CDR3 comprises 19 residues. CDR3 sequence: CASSHPPPDRVRGNQPQHF. For the CDR3, the DNA is TGCGCCAGCAGTCACCCTCCCCCGGACAGGGTACGTGGCAATCAGCCCCAGCATTTT.

The chain recombines TRBV5-1 with TRBJ1-1; 7 bases line up with TRBD1. Per the germline V gene, CDR1 is SGHRS and CDR2 is YFSETQ. V trimming: 4 bases; J trimming: 8 bases; junction bases outside the gene matches: 8. CDR3 length equals 13 residues. CDR3 sequence (DNA): TGCGCCAGCAGCGTCCAGGGGGGCGACGAAGCTTTCTTT. Protein: CASSVQGGDEAFF.

This CDR3 reads CASSPADRGYSPLHF. DNA for the CDR3: TGTGCCAGCTCACCGGCAGACAGGGGATATTCACCCCTCCACTTT. V is TRBV18 and J is TRBJ1-6; TRBD1 matches 8 bases. The CDR3 length is 15 residues. Germline V gene lookup returns CDR1 KGHSH and CDR2 LQKENI. Germline trimming cut 3 bases from V and 8 bases from J; bases unmatched to any gene: 6. The full variable domain, rest sourced from reference TRBV18 and TRBJ1-6, is NAGVMQNPRHLVRRRGQEARLRCSPMKGHSHVYWYRQLPEEGLKFMVYLQKENIIDESGMPKERFSAEFPKEGPSILRIQQVVRGDSAAYFCASSPADRGYSPLHFGNGTRLTVT.

J is TRBJ2-1 and V is TRBV3-1 (or the pseudogene TRBV3-2); TRBD2 agrees at 13 bases. Trimming removed 4 bases from V and 8 bases from J; junction bases left unmatched: 8. The germline CDR1 and CDR2 sequences are LGHDT and YNNKEL (reference sequence). This CDR3 comprises 16 residues. CDR3 region: CASSLPTSGGVHEQFF. CDR3 in DNA: TGTGCCAGCAGCCTCCCAACTAGCGGGGGGGTCCATGAGCAGTTCTTC.

The rearrangement uses TRBV6-5 and TRBJ2-7, with a tentative D call TRBD1 (5 bases). The CDR3 is made up of 13 amino acids. Germline V lookup: CDR1 MNHEY, CDR2 SVGAGI. V was trimmed by 6 bases and J by 5 bases, leaving 14 bases between them. The CDR3 sequence is CASSRSREHEQYF. CDR3 in DNA: TGTGCCAGCAGCCGAAGCAGGGAACACGAGCAGTACTTC.

The CDR3 coding sequence is TGCAGCGTGCTTTTGGAGCTCACAGATACGCAGTATTTT. Its translation is CSVLLELTDTQYF. The chain joins TRBV29-1 to TRBJ2-3, with D unresolved. Trimming removed 6 bases at V and 2 bases at J, with 12 bases between. Germline assignment: CDR1 SQVTM and CDR2 ANQGSEA. There are 13 residues in the CDR3.

The chain recombines TRBV9 with TRBJ1-2, with 7 bases fitting TRBD1. The CDR3 spans 14 residues. The V gene end was trimmed by 3 bases and the J gene end by 6 bases; junction bases not matched to a gene: 8. Germline CDR1 and CDR2: SGDLS and YYNGEE. The chain's CDR3 is CASSATGESDGYTF. The CDR3 region has the DNA TGTGCCAGCAGCGCCACAGGGGAGAGTGATGGCTACACCTTC.

V and J are TRBV19 and TRBJ1-5, with 9 bases fitting TRBD1. V trimming: 5 bases; J trimming: 0 bases; junction bases outside the gene matches: 2. The CDR3 is 15 amino acids. CDR1 LNHDA and CDR2 SQIVND come from the germline V gene (reference sequence). The CDR3 protein is CASSDRGYSNQPQHF. As DNA, the CDR3 is TGTGCCAGTAGTGACAGGGGGTATAGCAATCAGCCCCAGCATTTT.

This chain joins TRBV7-2 and TRBJ2-5; TRBD1 might be the D (5 bases). With 8 bases removed from V and 5 bases from J, the gap between germline ends came to 15 bases. This CDR3 is 13 amino acids long. Germline CDR1 is SGHTA and CDR2 is FQGNSA. The CDR3 DNA sequence: TGTGCCAGCCGGTTACAGGTGGTGGAGACCCAGTACTTC. Translated, it gives CASRLQVVETQYF.

This chain links TRBV27 with TRBJ2-3; unclear D gene. Between the trimmed V and J ends, which lost 5 bases and 4 bases, there was a span of 10 bases. The CDR3 is made up of 13 amino acids. Germline lookup yields CDR1 MNHEY and CDR2 SMNVEV (reference sequence). Here the CDR3 reads CASSRSGSDTQYF. The CDR3, as DNA: TGTGCCAGCAGTCGCTCCGGGTCAGATACGCAGTATTTT.

The gene calls are TRBV7-9 and TRBJ1-2; D unresolved. This CDR3 region has 14 residues. V shed 5 bases and J shed 6 bases, with 16 bases lying between them. Germline V gene lookup returns CDR1 SEHNR and CDR2 FQNEAQ (reference sequence). The DNA for the CDR3 is TGTGCCAGCAGCCCCAAGTCAGGCGCGGATGGCTACACCTTC. Protein: CASSPKSGADGYTF. The full variable domain, its missing parts supplied by reference TRBV7-9 and TRBJ1-2, is DTGVSQNPRHKITKRGQNVTFRCDPISEHNRLYWYRQTLGQGPEFLTYFQNEAQLEKSRLLSDRFSAERPKGSFSTLEIQRTEQGDSAMYLCASSPKSGADGYTFGSGTRLTVV.

This chain uses TRBV12-3 or TRBV12-4 with TRBJ1-5, with D perhaps TRBD1 (5 bases). CDR3 length equals 12 residues. With 6 bases removed from V and 5 bases from J, the gap between germline ends came to 8 bases. The CDR3 is CASSQGDQPQHF. In DNA, the CDR3 is TGTGCCAGCAGCCAGGGTGATCAGCCCCAGCATTTT.

This chain uses TRBV6-2 or TRBV6-3 with TRBJ2-7; D call uncertain. The germline CDR1 and CDR2 sequences are MNHEY and SVGEGT. Trimming pared 5 bases from V and 0 bases from J, leaving 11 bases between. The CDR3 consists of 14 residues. Here the CDR3 reads CASSPDLSSYEQYF. For the CDR3, the DNA is TGTGCCAGCAGTCCGGACCTAAGCTCCTACGAGCAGTACTTC.

The CDR3 nucleotides read TGTGCCAGCAGCTCGAAGACAGATACGCAGTATTTT. Amino acid sequence: CASSSKTDTQYF. This rearrangement joins TRBV5-5 to TRBJ2-3; D not certain. Looked up from germline, CDR1 is SGHKS and CDR2 is YYEKEE (reference sequence). V gave up 3 bases and J gave up 3 bases, with 5 bases separating them. This CDR3 has 12 residues.

The rearrangement uses TRBV10-3 and TRBJ1-5, with a tentative D call TRBD1 (6 bases). The V and J ends lost 5 bases and 4 bases respectively, with 15 bases between them. Germline CDR1 ENHRY, CDR2 SYGVKD. This CDR3 is 15 amino acids long. As DNA, the CDR3 is TGTGCCATCAGTCCTTCTGACAGGCTAAATCAGCCCCAGCATTTT. Translation: CAISPSDRLNQPQHF.

V and J are TRBV5-4 and TRBJ2-2, with 9 bases identical to TRBD1. CDR1 and CDR2 (germline): SGHNT, YYREEE (reference sequence). This CDR3 has 16 amino acids. V dropped 3 bases and J dropped 4; count of bases not matched to a gene: 7. This CDR3 reads CASSSGQGRSTGELFF. CDR3 nucleotides: TGTGCCAGCAGCTCCGGACAGGGGCGAAGCACCGGGGAGCTGTTTTTT.

The rearrangement links TRBV5-1 to TRBJ2-1; TRBD1 agrees at 8 bases. The CDR3 contains 15 residues. The trim removed 4 bases at V and 7 bases at J, leaving 10 bases unmatched. Germline values: CDR1 SGHRS, CDR2 YFSETQ. The CDR3 DNA is TGCGCCAGCAGCACAACGGGACAGGCCGGGAATGAGCAGTTCTTC. Translation gives CASSTTGQAGNEQFF.

The rearrangement joins TRBV18 to TRBJ2-3, with D unresolved. The CDR3 sequence is 15 residues long. The V end was cut by 1 base, the J end by 2 bases, with 10 bases between. Germline CDR1 KGHSH, CDR2 LQKENI. CDR3 region: CASSPLMGNTDTQYF. The CDR3 bases are TGTGCCAGCTCACCACTTATGGGGAACACAGATACGCAGTATTTT.

The chain employs TRBV9 and TRBJ2-2, with a possible D match to TRBD1 (5 bases). The CDR3 runs 16 residues. The V and J ends lost 0 bases and 0 bases respectively, with 9 bases between them. CDR1 and CDR2 (germline): SGDLS, YYNGEE. Here the CDR3 reads CASSVGDSPNTGELFF. CDR3 DNA: TGTGCCAGCAGCGTAGGTGACAGCCCGAACACCGGGGAGCTGTTTTTT.

This rearrangement joins TRBV19 to TRBJ1-4; possibly TRBD1 for D (5 bases). The CDR3 has 16 amino acids. Germline V gives CDR1 LNHDA, CDR2 SQIVND (reference sequence). The V end lost 3 bases, the J end lost 0 bases, and 11 bases lay between the germline ends. Here the CDR3 DNA reads TGTGCCAGTAGTATTGGCAGGGCGCCAACTAATGAAAAACTGTTTTTT. Translating gives CASSIGRAPTNEKLFF.